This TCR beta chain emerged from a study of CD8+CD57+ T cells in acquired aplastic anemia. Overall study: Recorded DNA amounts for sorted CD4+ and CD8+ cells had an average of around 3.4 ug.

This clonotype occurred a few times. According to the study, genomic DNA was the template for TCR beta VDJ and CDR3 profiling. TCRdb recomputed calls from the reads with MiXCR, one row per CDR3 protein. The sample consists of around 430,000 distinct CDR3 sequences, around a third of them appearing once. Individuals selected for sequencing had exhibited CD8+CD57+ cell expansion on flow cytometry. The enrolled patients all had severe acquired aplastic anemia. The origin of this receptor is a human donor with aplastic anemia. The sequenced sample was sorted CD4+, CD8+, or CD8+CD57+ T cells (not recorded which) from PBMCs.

The CDR3 bases are TGTGCCAGTGGGCCAGGCGATTCGTACCTAGAGACCCAGTACTTC. Encoded protein: CASGPGDSYLETQYF. The chain has TRBV19 and TRBJ2-5; D ambiguous. The germline CDR1 and CDR2 sequences are LNHDA and SQIVND (reference sequence). The CDR3 has 15 amino acids. Trimming stripped 8 bases from V and 4 bases from J, with 20 bases between.